The rows below give T cell receptor beta chains drawn from one sample of a study of blood T cell repertoires in COVID-19. Repertoires were generated with immunoSEQ multiplex PCR, while TCRdb's copy carries only in-frame clones and drops some. Among 240,000 or so clones listed, about 83% were seen once. The sample taken for sequencing was peripheral blood. These receptor sequences come from a man at least 80 years old with acute or convalescent COVID-19. The CDR3 runs from the conserved cysteine through the conserved F or W. D genes are given only for firm matches. Size is stated for part of the rows, as once, few or many counts, or as a class when the clone is expanded.

d_call	v_call	clone_size	j_call	cdr3_aa	cdr3_nt
TRBD2	TRBV3-1/TRBV3-2	-	TRBJ2-3	CASSLGTSGTGGTDTQYF	TGTGCCAGCAGCCTAGGGACTAGCGGGACCGGCGGCACAGATACGCAGTATTTT
-	TRBV28	-	TRBJ1-2	CASSSGTRLYGYTF	TGTGCCAGCAGTTCGGGAACCCGTCTCTATGGCTACACCTTC
-	TRBV18	once	TRBJ2-3	CASSPYTDTQYF	TGTGCCAGCTCCCCCTATACAGATACGCAGTATTTT
TRBD2	TRBV3-1/TRBV3-2	-	TRBJ2-5	CASSPFREASGRETQYF	TGTGCCAGCAGCCCATTCCGGGAGGCTAGCGGGAGAGAGACCCAGTACTTC
-	TRBV19	-	TRBJ2-1	CASARRRSYNEQFF	TGTGCCAGCGCCCGCAGGAGGTCCTACAATGAGCAGTTCTTC
TRBD2	TRBV5-4	-	TRBJ2-7	CATSPRGAGGSYEQYF	TGTGCAACCTCCCCAAGAGGGGCGGGGGGCTCCTACGAGCAGTACTTC
-	TRBV6-1	-	TRBJ1-5	CASSEPGDQPQHF	TGTGCCAGCAGTGAACCGGGGGATCAGCCCCAGCATTTT
TRBD2	TRBV14	-	TRBJ2-3	CASSRMTGGGITQYF	TGTGCCAGCAGCCGTATGACGGGAGGCGGGATCACGCAGTATTTT
-	TRBV19	-	TRBJ2-5	CASSPGDRWETQYF	TGTGCCAGTAGTCCGGGGGACCGCTGGGAGACCCAGTACTTC
TRBD2	TRBV9	-	TRBJ2-2	CASSAPTGSTSGRGGELFF	TGTGCCAGCAGCGCACCCACAGGGTCGACTAGCGGGAGAGGAGGGGAGCTGTTTTTT
TRBD1	TRBV5-1	-	TRBJ2-2	CASSWLGQGPTGELFF	TGCGCCAGCAGCTGGCTGGGACAGGGCCCCACCGGGGAGCTGTTTTTT
TRBD2	TRBV19	-	TRBJ2-2	CASSTKRGGSNTGELFF	TGTGCCAGTAGCACCAAGCGGGGGGGCTCGAACACCGGGGAGCTGTTTTTT
-	TRBV18	-	TRBJ1-4	CASSPDRLFEKLFF	TGTGCCAGCTCACCTGACAGATTATTTGAAAAACTGTTTTTT
-	TRBV2	-	TRBJ1-1	CASSEIVLDTEAFF	TGTGCCAGCAGTGAGATAGTTTTGGACACTGAAGCTTTCTTT
-	TRBV14	-	TRBJ2-7	CASSQGQGGYEQYF	TGTGCCAGCAGCCAAGGACAGGGAGGATACGAGCAGTACTTC
-	TRBV7-6	-	TRBJ2-5	CASSLQGGGGETQYF	TGTGCCAGCAGCTTACAGGGGGGAGGAGGAGAGACCCAGTACTTC
TRBD2	TRBV6-1	-	TRBJ2-3	CASSDGSGGLDTQYF	TGTGCCAGCAGTGATGGTAGCGGGGGGCTAGATACGCAGTATTTT